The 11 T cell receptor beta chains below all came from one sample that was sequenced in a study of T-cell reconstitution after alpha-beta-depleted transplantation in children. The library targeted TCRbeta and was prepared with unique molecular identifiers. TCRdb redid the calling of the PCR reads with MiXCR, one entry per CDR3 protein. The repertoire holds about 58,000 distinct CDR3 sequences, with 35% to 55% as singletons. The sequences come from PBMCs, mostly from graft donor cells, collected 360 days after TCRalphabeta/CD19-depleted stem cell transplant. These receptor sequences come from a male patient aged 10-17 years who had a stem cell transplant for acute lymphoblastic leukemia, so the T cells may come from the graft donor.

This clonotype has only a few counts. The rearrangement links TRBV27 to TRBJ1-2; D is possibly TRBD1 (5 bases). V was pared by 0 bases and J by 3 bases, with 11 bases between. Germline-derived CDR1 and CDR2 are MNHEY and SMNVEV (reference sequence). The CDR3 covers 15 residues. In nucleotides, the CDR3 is TGTGCCAGCAGTTTATCGGGAGAGACAGACTATGGCTACACCTTC. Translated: CASSLSGETDYGYTF.

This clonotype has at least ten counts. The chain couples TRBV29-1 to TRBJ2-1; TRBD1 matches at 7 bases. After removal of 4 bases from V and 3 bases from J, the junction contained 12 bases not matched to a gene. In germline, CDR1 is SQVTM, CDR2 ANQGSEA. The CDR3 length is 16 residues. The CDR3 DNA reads TGCAGCGTTGCCGACAGGGAGTCCTCCTACTACAATGAGCAGTTCTTC. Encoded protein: CSVADRESSYYNEQFF.

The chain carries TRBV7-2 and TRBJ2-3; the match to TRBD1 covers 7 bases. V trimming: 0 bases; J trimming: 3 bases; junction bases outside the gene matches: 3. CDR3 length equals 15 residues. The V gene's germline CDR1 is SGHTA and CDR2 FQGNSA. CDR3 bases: TGTGCCAGCAGCTTAGCTGCCAGGGGGACAGATACGCAGTATTTT. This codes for CASSLAARGTDTQYF.

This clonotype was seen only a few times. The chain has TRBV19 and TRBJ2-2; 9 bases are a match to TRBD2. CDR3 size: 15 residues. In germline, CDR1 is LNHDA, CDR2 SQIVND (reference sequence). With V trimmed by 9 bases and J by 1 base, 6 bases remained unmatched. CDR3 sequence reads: CASTRLAENTGELFF. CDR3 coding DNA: TGTGCCAGCACCCGACTAGCGGAGAACACCGGGGAGCTGTTTTTT.

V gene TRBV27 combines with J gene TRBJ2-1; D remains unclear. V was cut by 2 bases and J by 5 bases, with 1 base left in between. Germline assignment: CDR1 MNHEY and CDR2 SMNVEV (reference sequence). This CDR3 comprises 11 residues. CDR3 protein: CASSLHNEQFF. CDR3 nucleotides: TGTGCCAGCAGTTTACACAATGAGCAGTTCTTC.

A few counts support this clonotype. The CDR3 region has the DNA TGTGCCAGCAGCTCCCTCGAAAGGGAGCTGTTTTTT. Protein sequence: CASSSLERELFF. V is TRBV9 and J is TRBJ2-2; D gene uncertain. V gave up 4 bases and J gave up 9 bases, with 10 bases separating them. The CDR3 extends over 12 amino acids. In germline, CDR1 is SGDLS, CDR2 YYNGEE.

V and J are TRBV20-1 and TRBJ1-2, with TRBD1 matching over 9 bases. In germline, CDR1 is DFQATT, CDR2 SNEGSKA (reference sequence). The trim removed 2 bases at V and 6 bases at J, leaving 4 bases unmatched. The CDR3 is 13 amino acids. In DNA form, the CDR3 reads TGCAGTGCTAGACGGGACAGGGATCATGGCTACACCTTC. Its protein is CSARRDRDHGYTF.

This CDR3 reads CASSLVFRDRRTYEQYF. Here the CDR3 DNA reads TGTGCCAGCAGTTTAGTTTTTAGGGACAGGCGAACCTACGAGCAGTACTTC. The V and J genes are TRBV12-3 or TRBV12-4 and TRBJ2-7, with TRBD1 matching 8 bases. V lost 1 base to trimming and J lost 2 bases; unmatched junction nucleotides: 10. The CDR3 contains 17 residues.

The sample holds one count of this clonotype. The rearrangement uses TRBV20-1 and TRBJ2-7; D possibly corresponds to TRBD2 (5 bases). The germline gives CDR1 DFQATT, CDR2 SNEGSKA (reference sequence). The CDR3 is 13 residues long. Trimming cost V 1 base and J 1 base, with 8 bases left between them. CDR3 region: CSARGSGSYEQYF. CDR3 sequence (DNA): TGCAGTGCTAGAGGGTCGGGGTCCTACGAGCAGTACTTC.

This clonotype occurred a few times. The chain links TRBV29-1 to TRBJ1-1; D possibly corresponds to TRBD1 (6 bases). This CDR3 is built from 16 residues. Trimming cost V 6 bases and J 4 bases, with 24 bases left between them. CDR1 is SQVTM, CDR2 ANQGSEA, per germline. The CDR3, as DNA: TGCAGCGTGTGGCCGTTGACAGGTGGAGAGGGCACTGAAGCTTTCTTT. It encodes CSVWPLTGGEGTEAFF.

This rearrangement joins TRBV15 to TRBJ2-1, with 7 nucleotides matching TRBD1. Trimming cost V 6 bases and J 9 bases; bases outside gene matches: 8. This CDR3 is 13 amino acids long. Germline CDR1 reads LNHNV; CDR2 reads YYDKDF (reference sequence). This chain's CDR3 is CATRRPQGSEQFF. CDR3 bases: TGTGCCACCAGACGTCCACAGGGGAGTGAGCAGTTCTTC.